This T cell receptor (beta chain) was observed in a study of cytomegalovirus exposure and HLA in healthy donors (dated by TCRdb to between 2016 and 2019). In the study overall: A later analysis indicated that the roughly 130 validation repertoires were generated on the platform also employed for the roughly 650 repertoires of the first cohort. The study was designed to test whether signatures of past pathogen exposure could be identified by cataloging public T cell receptors. In addition to the first cohort of roughly 700 subjects, a separate validation cohort of approximately 120 different subjects was used. The study combined high-throughput TCR immunosequencing, statistical association of individual TCRs with disease status, and machine learning to predict cytomegalovirus infection status.

Libraries were prepared through the immunoSEQ multiplex PCR assay. Per the original workflow: To diagnose cytomegalovirus status from the catalog of TCR beta chain sequences, a statistical classification framework was built. TCRdb provides this immuneACCESS table in a form limited to in-frame rearrangements. Some clones are lacking; in checked studies, under half of them reflect an unresolved V gene, and why the rest are absent is not known. V and J calls and clone size are copied from that table; D and trimming were computed from the DNA. Present in this sample are some 350,000 clones, approximately 90% of which were seen just once. Together, the top ten hold 1.2% of the sample. A word on this clone: The antigen it binds to is not known. Base-call qualities are not available, and no considerably larger clone is one nucleotide away.

Separate from the roughly 650-subject first cohort, the validation cohort of 95 to 150 subjects was the group to which the donors belonged. Study-wide findings and limitations: The authors suggested that the approach could potentially be generalized to other disease states and immunological phenotypes. Of the cluster scores, approximately 95% were above 0 in a later analysis, which found that TCRs clustered in the first cohort also tended to co-occur in the approximately 130 validation repertoires. The classifier was reported to diagnose cytomegalovirus status with high specificity and sensitivity in both the original cohort and the validation cohort. While some public TCRs were present in many individuals, most TCR sequences turned up only very rarely across donors. In vitro tests confirmed that a few of the cytomegalovirus-associated TCR beta chains recognize cytomegalovirus antigens. The study gave a list of 150 to 200 TCR beta chains associated with cytomegalovirus. The validation cohort had no HLA typing available for a later analysis, so co-occurrence within that cohort was assessed over all 120 or so repertoires.

Material for sequencing was PBMCs. This TCR came from a woman aged 25-40 years in good health and CMV-seropositive.

The CDR3 protein sequence reads: CASSQEGSVRTEAFF. The bases are TGCGCCAGCAGCCAAGAAGGATCCGTGAGGACTGAAGCTTTCTTT. The chain couples TRBV4-1 to TRBJ1-1; too little of a D gene remains to name it. The CDR3 sequence holds 15 residues, the cysteine and phenylalanine included. Kept here is only the CDR3 DNA, which spans 45 bases and is read in frame from base 1. From the germline V gene, CDR1 is MGHRA and CDR2 is YSYEKL. Between the V and J ends, shortened by 0 bases and 5 bases respectively, the junction contains 13 bases.